A single T cell receptor (beta chain) is shown here with its context. This clonotype was picked up many times. Its antigen target is currently unknown. One base away there is no much larger clone; base qualities are not given. The cysteine opens and the phenylalanine closes a CDR3 of 12 amino acids. CDR3 DNA is the only sequence kept; it has 36 bases, read in frame from the first base. V trim: 6 bases; J trim: 8 bases; unmatched bases: 6. The data originate from a study of CD8 T cells in ankylosing spondylitis (dated by TCRdb to about 2017). With respect to the entire study: The study set out to find disease-linked TCR variants by profiling T cell receptor beta repertoires in ankylosing spondylitis patients and healthy donors. In total, the full study cohort was made up of 110 or so healthy donors and 25 ankylosing spondylitis patients. Peripheral blood was sampled, and synovial fluid was also collected from ankylosing spondylitis patients. Results the study describes overall, beyond this receptor: Significant enrichment of the disease-linked clones was reported in matched synovial fluid samples from ankylosing spondylitis patients. In peripheral blood, the disease-linked clones were found at relatively low frequencies and had a CD8+ phenotype. Blood from ankylosing spondylitis patients appeared to be characterized by a TCR beta motif made up of 8 or 9 highly homologous amino acid variants. Some of the motif variants had been reported before in the synovial fluid and blood of reactive arthritis patients, a finding that suggests common disease-initiation mechanisms.

The data were produced on an Illumina HiSeq 2500. Quantitative 5'-RACE with molecular barcodes was the method used to prepare the TCR beta libraries. Per the source publication's procedure: A new computational method, built on a probabilistic model of VDJ rearrangement, was used to identify disease-linked TCR variants. The raw public reads went through TCRdb reprocessing: fastp at Q25, MiXCR clone calling, in-frame beta chains kept. Each CDR3 protein gets just one entry, which takes the most common genes and DNA from the rows behind it. For this entry, the V and J calls and clone size follow TCRdb and not the study's own pipeline. The sample table records 100,000 to 150,000 distinct CDR3 sequences; over 6.5% of these occur just once. Jointly, the top ten make up approximately 12% of the sample.

The clonotype was recovered from a male donor with ankylosing spondylitis or in good health (not recorded which). The sample consisted of blood, either unsorted or a sorted T cell fraction (not recorded which). The chain was built from TRBV12-3 or TRBV12-4 and TRBJ1-2; 7 bases in the junction line up with TRBD1. The CDR3 has the sequence CASRKGGAGYTF. The DNA sequence is as follows: TGTGCCAGCAGGAAAGGGGGCGCGGGCTACACCTTC.